These T cell receptor beta chains were read from a single sample in a study of early T cells in non-severe SARS-CoV-2 infection. One entry per CDR3 protein results from TCRdb running MiXCR on the 5' RACE reads. The sample contains roughly 51,000 distinct CDR3 sequences, around 6.5% of which appear only once. The sample consisted of whole blood, taken at baseline. The receptors here all came from an adult who was a healthcare worker with PCR-confirmed SARS-CoV-2 infection or an uninfected control (not recorded which). The CDR3 runs from the conserved cysteine through the conserved F or W. Each record gives: clone size, V gene, CDR3 protein. A clone size is listed for some rows: how often the clone was seen (once, few, many), or a class if it is expanded.

abundance: -
v_gene: TRBV20-1
CDR3aa: CSATIDLNEQFF

abundance: many
v_gene: TRBV29-1
CDR3aa: CSQSEGTGVLDTQYF

abundance: -
v_gene: TRBV11-3
CDR3aa: CASSSYRGLGRAGVQQFF

abundance: many
v_gene: TRBV5-1
CDR3aa: CASSSGLAGAQETQYF

abundance: -
v_gene: TRBV7-6
CDR3aa: CASSSRTGNTGELFF

abundance: many
v_gene: TRBV4-1
CDR3aa: CASSQLTGLSYEQYF

abundance: -
v_gene: TRBV19
CDR3aa: CASSEAVGELFF

abundance: few
v_gene: TRBV7-2
CDR3aa: CASSTRGNYEQYF

abundance: -
v_gene: TRBV7-6
CDR3aa: CASSLDRNEQFF

abundance: many
v_gene: TRBV29-1
CDR3aa: CSVVDEETQYF

abundance: many
v_gene: TRBV10-2
CDR3aa: CATWTGDYYEQYF

abundance: many
v_gene: TRBV27
CDR3aa: CASGSSGWGTEAFF

abundance: few
v_gene: TRBV15
CDR3aa: CATSRDPGSNEQFF

abundance: many
v_gene: TRBV6-2/TRBV6-3
CDR3aa: CASSYFARGGDEQYF

abundance: many
v_gene: TRBV5-1
CDR3aa: CASSPSGGAKDTQYF

abundance: many
v_gene: TRBV6-2/TRBV6-3
CDR3aa: CASSYVSGRGLGNTEAFF

abundance: -
v_gene: TRBV6-6
CDR3aa: CASSYSEGVRDTGELFF

abundance: few
v_gene: TRBV6-5
CDR3aa: CASSYSTMGQGSGANVLTF

abundance: many
v_gene: TRBV20-1
CDR3aa: CSANGQGGTEAFF

abundance: many
v_gene: TRBV7-2
CDR3aa: CASSPDWHNEQFF

abundance: -
v_gene: TRBV20-1
CDR3aa: CSATNWGGQETQYF

abundance: many
v_gene: TRBV7-2
CDR3aa: CASSLPGAAGETQYF

abundance: many
v_gene: TRBV5-1
CDR3aa: CASSLDRGSGANVLTF

abundance: many
v_gene: TRBV5-8
CDR3aa: CASGRYQETQYF

abundance: -
v_gene: TRBV19
CDR3aa: CASSARTGSPDTQYF

abundance: many
v_gene: TRBV7-9
CDR3aa: CASSSRASGDTGELFF